Listed below are T cell receptor beta chains from one sample, sequenced in a study of cytomegalovirus exposure and HLA in healthy donors. Generated by immunoSEQ multiplex PCR, the TCRdb table keeps only in-frame clones and is missing some. The top ten hold around 1.3% of the sample, which has some 110,000 clones, 78% seen once. The sequenced sample was PBMCs. The receptor source for this set is a man younger than 45 in good health and CMV-seronegative. CDR3s include the opening cysteine and the closing phenylalanine or tryptophan. Fields, in order: V gene, D gene, J gene, clone size, CDR3 protein. D genes are given only for firm matches. Clone size is shown for a subset of rows, as once, few, many or a class of expanded clone.

>TRBV4-1|-|TRBJ2-1|-
CASSQVLREEQFF
>TRBV6-5|-|TRBJ1-1|few
CASQSNTEAFF
>TRBV9|-|TRBJ1-2|-
CASSVEAGAINYGYTF
>TRBV29-1|-|TRBJ2-3|few
CSVEEPRAPDTQYF
>TRBV11-2|TRBD1|TRBJ1-2|-
CASSLLGLGTANYGYTF
>TRBV6-5|TRBD1|TRBJ1-2|-
CASSRDSRYGYTF
>TRBV27|-|TRBJ1-1|once
CANKAGTGNTEAFF
>TRBV7-9|-|TRBJ2-5|-
CSSSVRGETQYF
>TRBV6-5|TRBD1|TRBJ2-7|-
CASSYQIQGREQYF
>TRBV5-4|TRBD1|TRBJ1-5|once
CASSSGQGSNQPQHF
>TRBV13|-|TRBJ2-5|-
CASSLGVSPIQETQYF
>TRBV5-6|TRBD1|TRBJ1-1|few
CASSGQGGTEAFF
>TRBV5-6|TRBD1|TRBJ1-5|few
CASSLGQGQQPQHF
>TRBV25-1|-|TRBJ1-1|-
CASSVPGRGTEAFF